This T cell receptor (beta chain) was documented in a study of blood T cells in healthy people across ages. About the study: Template switching recovered approximately one barcoded beta molecule for every two T cells.

Whole-study results and caveats: Naive CD4+ cell counts and diversity both ran higher in long-lived than in aged donors.

Note on this clonotype: Antigen: not known.

V was clipped by 3 bases and J by 8 bases; unmatched bases: 8. The germline V gene encodes CDR1 GTSNPN and CDR2 SVGIG (reference sequence). The CDR3 totals 14 residues. Sample-barcoded 5' priming and a J-beta primer mix drove a second PCR of about 6 to 12 cycles. A template-switch adaptor containing 12 random nucleotides labeled each cDNA molecule. Using its own MiXCR run on the 5' RACE reads, TCRdb lists one record per CDR3 protein. The sample lists 730,000 or so distinct CDR3 sequences, over 40% occurring once. This clonotype originated in a man older than 75 in good health. Sample: blood. V gene TRBV30 combines with J gene TRBJ2-1; 9 nucleotides agree with TRBD1. CDR3 in amino acids: CAWRPGQGRYEQFF. The CDR3 coding sequence is TGTGCCTGGAGGCCGGGACAGGGTCGCTATGAGCAGTTCTTC.